What follows is one T cell receptor beta chain and its context. No antigen is known for it. These data are taken from a study of T cells in localized non-small cell lung cancer. Study results and limitations: Paired adjacent lung recovered a median around 59 of the top 100 tumor clones. Of the tissues analyzed, uninvolved adjacent lung showed maximal T cell clonality, greater than tumor.

The V gene lost 0 bases and the J gene lost 0 bases, with 2 bases spanning the gap. This CDR3 is built from 13 residues. Germline V CDR1 and CDR2: SGDLS, YYNGEE. TCRdb's copy holds only in-frame clones and misses some; the assay was immunoSEQ multiplex PCR. The table lists around 40,000 clones, around 86% of them singletons. V and J are TRBV9 and TRBJ2-3; D ambiguous. The sequencing used peripheral blood, collected before any cancer treatment. The clonotype was recovered from a woman aged 18 to 55 with stage III lung adenocarcinoma. The CDR3 reads CASSVASTDTQYF. The CDR3 coding sequence is TGTGCCAGCAGCGTAGCTAGCACAGATACGCAGTATTTT.